The T cell receptor (beta chain) under discussion was sequenced for a study of blood T cells in healthy people across ages. Study as a whole: In model experiments, template switching was able to capture about one barcoded beta molecule for every two T cells that were present.

The CDR3 is 16 residues long. Germline loops: CDR1 MNHEY, CDR2 SMNVEV (reference sequence). Notes on this clonotype: Compared with germline, one end of the junction differs, possibly owing to a read error.

A second PCR, run for roughly 7 to 11 cycles, used a sample-barcoded 5' primer plus a J-beta primer mix. Each cDNA molecule, via a template-switch adaptor with 12 random nucleotides, was tagged. Researchers report that each sample yielded at least 3 million CDR3-containing paired-end reads. TCRdb recomputed calls from the 5' RACE reads with MiXCR, one row per CDR3 protein. This table has over a million distinct CDR3 sequences, 45% appearing once. The sample was blood. This clonotype was sampled from a woman in her sixties or seventies in good health. The rearrangement links TRBV27 to TRBJ2-1; TRBD2 agrees at 7 bases. CDR3 loop: CASSPPGLADYNVQFF. CDR3 nucleotide sequence: TGCGCCAGCAGTCCCCCTGGGCTAGCGGATTACAATGTGCAGTTCTTC.